This paragraph covers one TCR beta chain sequence. What it binds is unknown. Clones were sequenced by immunoSEQ multiplex PCR, and TCRdb holds only the in-frame ones, with some missing. The table includes approximately 16,000 clones, 88% detected once. These data belong to a study of graft-versus-host responses after intestinal transplantation. The CDR3 runs 12 residues. V was clipped by 7 bases and J by 2 bases, with 8 bases between them. Germline lookup yields CDR1 ENHRY and CDR2 SYGVKD. General study results and limits: Circulating GvH clones peaking coincided with falling HvG clones soon after transplant. GvH clonotypes were identified within recipient marrow, with a subset emerging first in ileum or blood.

Sample: PBMCs, taken roughly 15 weeks after intestinal transplant. The chain links TRBV10-3 to TRBJ1-2; D unclear. This TCR derives from a human patient who received an intestinal transplant, so some T cells may come from the graft donor. CDR3 DNA sequence: TGTGCCATCAACCCGGGGAACTATGGCTACACCTTC. Translating it yields CAINPGNYGYTF.